This T cell receptor beta chain came from a study of post-analysis software for immune sequencing data. TCR beta cDNA libraries had unique molecular identifiers. One entry per CDR3 protein results from TCRdb running MiXCR on the PCR reads. The sample contains about 430,000 distinct CDR3 sequences, 30% to 40% of which appear only once. Study-level findings and limits: Patients showed TRBV5-6, TRBV5-1 and TRBV20-1 among roughly 5 TRBV segments more frequent than in controls. Controls' normalized Chao1 diversity significantly exceeded that of multiple sclerosis patients.

V shed 5 bases and J shed 4 bases, with 9 bases lying between them. The CDR3 covers 12 residues. Germline V gives CDR1 MDHEN, CDR2 SYDVKM. This clonotype was picked up a small number of times. Antigen: not known. Sample: blood. The receptor was derived from a girl aged 2-10 years with multiple sclerosis. The chain links TRBV28 to TRBJ2-7; either TRBD1 or TRBD2 may fit D (5 bases each). CDR3 sequence reads: CASSPGPYEQYF. DNA of the CDR3: TGTGCCAGCAGTCCGGGACCGTACGAGCAGTACTTC.